These 10 T cell receptor beta chains originate from one sample sequenced in a study of cytomegalovirus exposure and HLA in healthy donors. This PCR relied on a set of 60 Vbeta primers and 13 Jbeta primers. The assay was immunoSEQ multiplex PCR, and TCRdb's table has in-frame clones only and misses some. This sample carries about 150,000 clones, 65% to 75% of them seen once, and the ten largest clones take about 2.6%. Material for sequencing was PBMCs. The receptor set was obtained from a man younger than 30 in good health and CMV-seronegative.

The chain employs TRBV10-3 and TRBJ1-1; TRBD1 is a possible D gene (5 bases). The CDR3 spans 14 residues. Per the germline V gene, CDR1 is ENHRY and CDR2 is SYGVKD. The ends were cut back, 6 bases at V and 3 bases at J, with 14 bases in the middle. In nucleotides, the CDR3 is TGTGCCATCAGGGGAGGGGAGATACACACTGAAGCTTTCTTT. Encoded protein: CAIRGGEIHTEAFF.

The chain links TRBV7-9 to TRBJ1-3; D possibly corresponds to TRBD1 (6 bases). Trimming cost V 5 bases and J 4 bases, with 12 bases left between them. The germline gives CDR1 SEHNR, CDR2 FQNEAQ (reference sequence). The CDR3 is made up of 14 amino acids. The CDR3, as DNA: TGTGCCAGCAGCCATACAGGGATCGGAAACACCATATATTTT. It is translated as CASSHTGIGNTIYF.

V is TRBV10-1 and J is TRBJ2-1; TRBD2 agrees at 9 bases. The length of the CDR3 is 15 residues. J lost 4 bases, V lost 4 bases, and 5 bases had no gene match. CDR1 WNHNN and CDR2 SYGVQD come from the germline V gene (reference sequence). Here the CDR3 reads CASSVGSGGYNEQFF. Here the CDR3 DNA reads TGCGCCAGCAGTGTTGGGAGCGGGGGGTACAATGAGCAGTTCTTC.

This clone turned up a few times. The chain has TRBV30 and TRBJ1-1; tentatively, D is TRBD1 (6 bases). Germline V gene lookup returns CDR1 GTSNPN and CDR2 SVGIG (reference sequence). The CDR3 is made up of 13 amino acids. Trimming stripped 5 bases from V and 5 bases from J, with 15 bases between. The CDR3 DNA follows: TGTGCCTGGGATCGACAGGAAAATACTGAAGCTTTCTTT. Amino acids: CAWDRQENTEAFF.

This clone was picked up a small number of times. The chain has TRBV5-4 and TRBJ1-3; perhaps TRBD1 as D (6 bases). Germline V CDR1 and CDR2: SGHNT, YYREEE (reference sequence). This CDR3 comprises 15 residues. V lost 0 bases and J 4 bases, leaving 11 bases between the germline ends. DNA of the CDR3: TGTGCCAGCAGCTTGGGAACAGGGATCGGAAACACCATATATTTT. It yields the protein CASSLGTGIGNTIYF.

The gene calls are TRBV16 and TRBJ2-7; D unresolved. In germline, CDR1 is KGHSY, CDR2 FQNENV. Trimming stripped 1 base from V and 4 bases from J, with 5 bases between. This CDR3 has 12 residues. CDR3 bases: TGTGCCAGCAGCCAATTAGTTTACGAGCAGTACTTC. Its translation is CASSQLVYEQYF.

V is TRBV11-3 and J is TRBJ1-2; D may be TRBD1 (5 bases). Germline V gene data show CDR1 as SGHNT and CDR2 as YENEEA. V was shortened by 8 bases and J by 5 bases, with 9 bases between the two germline ends. The CDR3 consists of 11 residues. CDR3 DNA: TGTGCCAGCCCCCGGGGGTATGGCTACACCTTC. It yields the protein CASPRGYGYTF.

This chain uses TRBV2 with TRBJ2-5; D is unresolved. The CDR3 is 14 residues long. Trimming took off 1 base at V and 2 bases at J, with 8 bases between the two ends. Germline V lookup: CDR1 SNHLY, CDR2 FYNNEI. CDR3 protein: CASSEGTKQETQYF. In nucleotides, the CDR3 is TGTGCCAGCAGTGAAGGAACAAAACAAGAGACCCAGTACTTC.

V and J are TRBV30 and TRBJ2-5, with 12 bases fitting TRBD2. This CDR3 spans 14 amino acids. The germline gives CDR1 GTSNPN, CDR2 SVGIG (reference sequence). J was trimmed by 9 bases and V by 0 bases; bases with no gene match: 5. Here the CDR3 reads CAWSVASGGAAQYF. The CDR3 nucleotides read TGTGCCTGGAGTGTGGCTAGCGGGGGGGCGGCCCAGTACTTC.

This clone was seen only a few times. The rearrangement joins TRBV5-1 to TRBJ2-5; 9 bases align to TRBD2. With V trimmed by 1 base and J by 5 bases, 9 bases remained unmatched. This CDR3 is built from 16 residues. From germline, CDR1 is SGHRS and CDR2 YFSETQ. CDR3 in amino acids: CASSLSLAGRGETQYF. The CDR3 DNA is TGCGCCAGCAGCTTGAGTCTAGCGGGGAGAGGGGAGACCCAGTACTTC.